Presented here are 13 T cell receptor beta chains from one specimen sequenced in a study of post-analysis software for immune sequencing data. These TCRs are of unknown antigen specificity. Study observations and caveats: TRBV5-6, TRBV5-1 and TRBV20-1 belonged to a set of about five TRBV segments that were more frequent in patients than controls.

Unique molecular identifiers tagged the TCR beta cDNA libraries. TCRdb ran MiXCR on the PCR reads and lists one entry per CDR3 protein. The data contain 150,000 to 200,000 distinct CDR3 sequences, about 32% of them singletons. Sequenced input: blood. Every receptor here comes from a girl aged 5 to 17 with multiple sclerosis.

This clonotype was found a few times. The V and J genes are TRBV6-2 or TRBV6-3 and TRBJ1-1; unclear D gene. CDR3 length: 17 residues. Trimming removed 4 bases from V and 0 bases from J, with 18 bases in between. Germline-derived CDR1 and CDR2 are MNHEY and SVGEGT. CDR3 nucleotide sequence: TGTGCCAGCAGTTTGGCATCCGGAGGTCTCATGAACACTGAAGCTTTCTTT. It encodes CASSLASGGLMNTEAFF.

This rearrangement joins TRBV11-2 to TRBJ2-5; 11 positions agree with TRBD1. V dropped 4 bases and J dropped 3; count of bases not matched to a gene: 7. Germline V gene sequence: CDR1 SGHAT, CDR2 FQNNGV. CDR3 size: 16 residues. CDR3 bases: TGTGCCAGCAGCTGGGGGGACAGGGGGGGTGAAGAGACCCAGTACTTC. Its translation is CASSWGDRGGEETQYF.

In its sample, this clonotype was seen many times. CDR3: CSAKVSGKGFEQFF. Here the CDR3 DNA reads TGCAGTGCTAAGGTTAGCGGGAAAGGTTTTGAGCAGTTCTTC. This chain links TRBV20-1 with TRBJ2-1; 8 nucleotides align to TRBD2. Germline lookup yields CDR1 DFQATT and CDR2 SNEGSKA (reference sequence). Trimming cost V 4 bases and J 9 bases; bases outside gene matches: 11. The CDR3 runs to 14 residues.

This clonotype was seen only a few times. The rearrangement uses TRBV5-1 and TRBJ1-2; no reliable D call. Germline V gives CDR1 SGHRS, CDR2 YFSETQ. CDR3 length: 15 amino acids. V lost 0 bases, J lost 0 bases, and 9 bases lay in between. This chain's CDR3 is CASSLVGGTNYGYTF. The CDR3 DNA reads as TGCGCCAGCAGCTTGGTTGGAGGGACTAACTATGGCTACACCTTC.

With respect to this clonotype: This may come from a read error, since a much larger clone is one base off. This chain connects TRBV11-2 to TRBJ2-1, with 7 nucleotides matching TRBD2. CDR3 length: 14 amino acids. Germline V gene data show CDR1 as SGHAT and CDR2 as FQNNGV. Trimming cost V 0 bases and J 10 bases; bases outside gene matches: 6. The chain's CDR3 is CASSLEGQRGEQFF. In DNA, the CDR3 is TGTGCCAGCAGCTTAGAGGGGCAGCGGGGCGAGCAGTTCTTC. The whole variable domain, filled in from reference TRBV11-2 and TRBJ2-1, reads EAGVAQSPRYKIIEKRQSVAFWCNPISGHATLYWYQQILGQGPKLLIQFQNNGVVDDSQLPKDRFSAERLKGVDSTLKIQPAKLEDSAVYLCASSLEGQRGEQFFGPGTRLTVL.

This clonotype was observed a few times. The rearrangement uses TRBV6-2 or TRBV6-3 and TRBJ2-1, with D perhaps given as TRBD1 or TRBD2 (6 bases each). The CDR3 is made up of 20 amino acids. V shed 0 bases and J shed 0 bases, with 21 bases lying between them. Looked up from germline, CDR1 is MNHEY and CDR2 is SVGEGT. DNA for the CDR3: TGTGCCAGCAGTTACTCCGAAAAGGGGGGAGGACTTTCCTCCTACAATGAGCAGTTCTTC. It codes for CASSYSEKGGGLSSYNEQFF.

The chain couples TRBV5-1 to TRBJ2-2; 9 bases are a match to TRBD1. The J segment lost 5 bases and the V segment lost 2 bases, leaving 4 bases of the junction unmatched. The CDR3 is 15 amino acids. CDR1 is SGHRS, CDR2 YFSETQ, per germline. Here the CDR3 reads CASSLQGAGTGELFF. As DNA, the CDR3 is TGCGCCAGCAGCTTACAGGGGGCTGGAACCGGGGAGCTGTTTTTT.

For the CDR3, the DNA is TGTGCCAGCAGTGTAGGGACTGCCTTGGGGTTCTTC. Amino acids: CASSVGTALGFF. The chain recombines TRBV25-1 with TRBJ2-1; weak D call: TRBD2 (6 bases). CDR1 is MGHDK and CDR2 is SYGVNS in the germline V gene. CDR3 length equals 12 residues. Trimming stripped 4 bases from V and 15 bases from J, with 16 bases between.

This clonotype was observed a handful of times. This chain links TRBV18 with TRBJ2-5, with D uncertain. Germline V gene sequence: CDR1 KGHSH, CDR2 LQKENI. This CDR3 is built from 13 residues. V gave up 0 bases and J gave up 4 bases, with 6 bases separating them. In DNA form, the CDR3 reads TGTGCCAGCTCACCACCGTGGCTAGAGACCCAGTACTTC. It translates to CASSPPWLETQYF.

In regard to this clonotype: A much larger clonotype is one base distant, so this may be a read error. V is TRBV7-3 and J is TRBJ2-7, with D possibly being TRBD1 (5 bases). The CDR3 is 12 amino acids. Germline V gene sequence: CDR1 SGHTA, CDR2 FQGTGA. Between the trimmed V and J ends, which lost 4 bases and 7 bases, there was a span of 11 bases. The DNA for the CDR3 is TGTGCCAGCAGCTCCCAGGACAATGAGCAGTACTTC. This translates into CASSSQDNEQYF.

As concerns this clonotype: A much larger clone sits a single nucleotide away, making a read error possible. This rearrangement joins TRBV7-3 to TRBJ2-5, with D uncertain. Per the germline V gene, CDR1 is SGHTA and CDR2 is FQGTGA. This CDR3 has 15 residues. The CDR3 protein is CASSLATERQEAQYF. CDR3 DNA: TGTGCCAGCAGCTTAGCAACGGAGCGTCAAGAGGCCCAGTACTTC.

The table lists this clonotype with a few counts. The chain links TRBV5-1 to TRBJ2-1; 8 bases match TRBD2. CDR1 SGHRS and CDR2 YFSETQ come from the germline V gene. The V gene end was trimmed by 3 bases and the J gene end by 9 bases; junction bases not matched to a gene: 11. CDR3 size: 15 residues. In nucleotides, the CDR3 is TGCGCCAGCAGCTCGGCAGCGGGAGTGGACACTGAGCAGTTCTTC. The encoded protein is CASSSAAGVDTEQFF.

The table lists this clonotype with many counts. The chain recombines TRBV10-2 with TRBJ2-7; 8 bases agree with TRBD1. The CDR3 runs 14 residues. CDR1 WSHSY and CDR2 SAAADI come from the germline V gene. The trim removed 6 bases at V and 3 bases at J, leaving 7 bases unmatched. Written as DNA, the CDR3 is TGCGCCAGCAGCGGGACAGGAGACGACTACGAGCAGTACTTC. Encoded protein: CASSGTGDDYEQYF.